This entry lists 29 T cell receptor beta chains sequenced from one sample in a study of T cells in localized non-small cell lung cancer. Assay used: immunoSEQ multiplex PCR; TCRdb lists only in-frame clones, some missing. The sample lists 3,500 to 4,000 clones, 33% seen once, with approximately 7.1% in the top ten. The starting material was normal lung tissue next to the tumor, obtained before any cancer treatment. All receptors derive from a woman aged 35-75 years with stage I lung adenocarcinoma.

By proportion, this clone is medium-sized. The chain employs TRBV30 and TRBJ1-1; possible D gene TRBD1, 5 bases. CDR3 size: 15 residues. Germline CDR1 GTSNPN, CDR2 SVGIG (reference sequence). The ends were cut back, 2 bases at V and 1 base at J, with 14 bases in the middle. CDR3 in amino acids: CAWSSMGRGNTEAFF. The CDR3 DNA reads as TGTGCCTGGAGTTCAATGGGACGGGGGAACACTGAAGCTTTCTTT.

The chain carries TRBV6-8 and TRBJ1-1; 8 nucleotides line up with TRBD1. The CDR3 length is 15 residues. V shed 0 bases, J shed 5 bases, and the junction held 5 bases outside the gene matches. Germline V gives CDR1 MNHGY, CDR2 SAAAGT. The CDR3 is CASSYSQGAATEAFF. The DNA of the CDR3 is TGTGCCAGCAGTTACTCTCAGGGGGCTGCTACTGAAGCTTTCTTT.

The rearrangement joins TRBV19 to TRBJ2-1; the match to TRBD1 covers 10 bases. With V trimmed by 7 bases and J by 0 bases, 12 bases remained unmatched. The V gene's germline CDR1 is LNHDA and CDR2 SQIVND (reference sequence). The CDR3 is 18 amino acids. The CDR3 region has the DNA TGTGCCAGTACTTCCGGGACAGGGGTCCCTAACTCCTACAATGAGCAGTTCTTC. It codes for CASTSGTGVPNSYNEQFF.

The sample holds one count of this clone. The chain is built from TRBV15 and TRBJ2-5, with 7 bases fitting TRBD2. The CDR3 runs 14 residues. The trim removed 1 base at V and 5 bases at J, leaving 4 bases unmatched. The germline V gene encodes CDR1 LNHNV and CDR2 YYDKDF (reference sequence). CDR3 amino acids: CATSRVREGETQYF. The DNA of the CDR3 is TGTGCCACCAGCAGAGTGAGGGAGGGGGAGACCCAGTACTTC.

The chain is built from TRBV6-8 and TRBJ2-1; 10 nucleotides match TRBD2. The germline V gene encodes CDR1 MNHGY and CDR2 SAAAGT. The CDR3 totals 14 residues. Trimming at V came to 8 bases and at J to 7 bases, leaving 8 bases not matched to a gene. The CDR3 DNA is TGTGCCAGCCGTTCACTAGCGGGGCCGAATGAGCAGTTCTTC. Translation: CASRSLAGPNEQFF.

This chain uses TRBV18 with TRBJ1-1; no clear D gene. The CDR3 contains 13 residues. CDR1 is KGHSH and CDR2 is LQKENI in the germline V gene. V was pared by 2 bases and J by 0 bases, with 4 bases between. The CDR3 DNA is TGTGCCAGCTCACCATATTTGAACACTGAAGCTTTCTTT. Amino acid sequence: CASSPYLNTEAFF.

The V and J genes are TRBV6-8 and TRBJ1-1; D possibly corresponds to TRBD1 (5 bases). The germline CDR1 and CDR2 sequences are MNHGY and SAAAGT. The ends were cut back, 5 bases at V and 0 bases at J, with 13 bases in the middle. The CDR3 is 15 residues long. The DNA of the CDR3 is TGTGCCAGCAGTCCCAGCCGGGGCTTGAACACTGAAGCTTTCTTT. Protein product: CASSPSRGLNTEAFF.

The chain uses TRBV5-1 and TRBJ1-1, with a tentative D call TRBD1 (5 bases). V was cut by 1 base and J by 6 bases, with 13 bases left in between. The CDR3 sequence is 14 residues long. Germline-derived CDR1 and CDR2 are SGHRS and YFSETQ. CDR3 region: CASSLLGVGAEAFF. The CDR3 DNA sequence: TGCGCCAGCAGCTTGCTAGGGGTTGGAGCTGAAGCTTTCTTT.

This clone was found a few times. The chain combines TRBV11-3 with TRBJ2-3; 7 positions agree with TRBD2. The CDR3 covers 15 residues. From germline, CDR1 is SGHNT and CDR2 YENEEA. V lost 2 bases to trimming and J lost 5 bases; unmatched junction nucleotides: 7. The CDR3 spells CASSLWASGRDTQYF. CDR3 nucleotide sequence: TGTGCCAGCAGCTTATGGGCTAGCGGCAGAGATACGCAGTATTTT.

The chain is built from TRBV19 and TRBJ2-1; tentatively, D is TRBD1 (6 bases). V shed 3 bases and J shed 6 bases, with 12 bases lying between them. Germline values: CDR1 LNHDA, CDR2 SQIVND (reference sequence). The CDR3 spans 14 residues. CDR3: CASSINAGANEQFF. The CDR3 DNA sequence: TGTGCCAGTAGTATTAACGCAGGGGCCAATGAGCAGTTCTTC.

The genes are TRBV18 and TRBJ2-7; perhaps TRBD1 as D (6 bases). Deletions cut 5 bases from V and 1 base from J, with 18 bases between. This CDR3 has 16 residues. The germline CDR1 and CDR2 sequences are KGHSH and LQKENI. CDR3 in amino acids: CASSSGQRQVSYEQYF. DNA for the CDR3: TGTGCCAGCTCATCCGGACAGCGTCAGGTGTCCTACGAGCAGTACTTC.

This rearrangement joins TRBV6-8 to TRBJ2-1; TRBD2 agrees at 11 bases. Germline lookup yields CDR1 MNHGY and CDR2 SAAAGT. The CDR3 runs 16 residues. J gave up 6 bases and V 6 bases, and 10 bases lay outside the gene matches. The CDR3 DNA reads TGTGCCAGCAGCCAACCGGGACTAGCGGCCGTCAATGAGCAGTTCTTC. Amino acid sequence: CASSQPGLAAVNEQFF.

This clone was observed a few times. The chain combines TRBV6-8 with TRBJ1-4; D is unclear. Deletions cut 8 bases from V and 2 bases from J, with 12 bases between. The CDR3 has 14 residues. In germline, CDR1 is MNHGY, CDR2 SAAAGT. The CDR3 is CASSPRGTNEKLFF. CDR3 DNA: TGTGCCAGCTCCCCCCGCGGTACTAATGAAAAACTGTTTTTT.

This clone was detected a few times. The chain couples TRBV19 to TRBJ2-1; no definite D call. The CDR3 is 14 residues long. V lost 5 bases, J lost 0 bases, and 8 bases lay in between. Germline V lookup: CDR1 LNHDA, CDR2 SQIVND (reference sequence). CDR3 protein: CASSWGNSYNEQFF. DNA of the CDR3: TGTGCCAGTAGTTGGGGAAACTCCTACAATGAGCAGTTCTTC.

The gene calls are TRBV19 and TRBJ1-1, with D possibly matching TRBD1 (5 bases). The CDR3 loop spans 16 amino acids. Germline V gene data show CDR1 as LNHDA and CDR2 as SQIVND (reference sequence). The ends were cut back, 5 bases at V and 0 bases at J, with 16 bases in the middle. CDR3 protein: CASSPRIGTLNTEAFF. CDR3 DNA: TGTGCCAGTAGTCCCCGCATTGGGACTTTGAACACTGAAGCTTTCTTT.

The V and J genes are TRBV10-2 and TRBJ1-2; tentative D call: TRBD1 (5 bases). There are 15 residues in the CDR3. Between the trimmed V and J ends, which lost 6 bases and 4 bases, there was a span of 18 bases. Germline assignment: CDR1 WSHSY and CDR2 SAAADI. In DNA, the CDR3 is TGCGCCAGCAGCCTAAGACCGGGGACTATCTATGGCTACACCTTC. Residues: CASSLRPGTIYGYTF.

V usage is TRBV9 and J usage is TRBJ2-3, with 9 bases aligning to TRBD1. This CDR3 spans 16 amino acids. Unmatched junction bases numbered 7, after V lost 4 bases and J lost 1 base. Germline V lookup: CDR1 SGDLS, CDR2 YYNGEE. The chain's CDR3 is CASSLEDRGGTDTQYF. The CDR3 coding sequence is TGTGCCAGCAGCCTAGAGGACAGGGGAGGCACAGATACGCAGTATTTT.

This clone was seen a few times. The chain is built from TRBV5-1 and TRBJ2-5, with 11 positions matching TRBD1. Germline-derived CDR1 and CDR2 are SGHRS and YFSETQ. The CDR3 consists of 15 residues. The ends lost 4 bases at V and 2 bases at J; junction bases unmatched: 4. The CDR3 loop is CASSPGDRGQETQYF. CDR3 coding DNA: TGCGCCAGCAGCCCCGGGGACAGGGGGCAAGAGACCCAGTACTTC.

The gene calls are TRBV19 and TRBJ2-1; D is possibly TRBD2 (5 bases). This CDR3 is built from 12 residues. Germline CDR1 LNHDA, CDR2 SQIVND (reference sequence). Trimming pared 8 bases from V and 6 bases from J, leaving 11 bases between. For the CDR3, the DNA is TGTGCCAGTGGACCGGGATTCAATGAGCAGTTCTTC. Protein sequence: CASGPGFNEQFF.

As to this clone: At the DNA level, this CDR3 is encoded by other sequences in the same sample as well. The gene calls are TRBV18 and TRBJ2-3; TRBD1 agrees at 7 bases. CDR1 and CDR2 from the germline V gene are KGHSH and LQKENI. The trim removed 3 bases at V and 3 bases at J, leaving 9 bases unmatched. CDR3 size: 16 residues. CDR3 nucleotides: TGTGCCAGCTCACCTACAGGGGTAGGGAGAACAGATACGCAGTATTTT. It is translated as CASSPTGVGRTDTQYF.

V and J are TRBV10-2 and TRBJ1-6; 7 positions match TRBD1. CDR1 and CDR2 (germline): WSHSY, SAAADI. This CDR3 is built from 14 residues. Trimming at V came to 7 bases and at J to 9 bases, leaving 9 bases not matched to a gene. CDR3 sequence reads: CASKPTGSSSPLHF. The CDR3 region has the DNA TGCGCCAGCAAACCGACAGGGTCTAGTTCACCCCTCCACTTT.

This clone has a single count. The chain uses TRBV5-1 and TRBJ1-2; 8 nucleotides line up with TRBD1. Germline CDR1 reads SGHRS; CDR2 reads YFSETQ. J gave up 2 bases and V 6 bases, and 6 bases lay outside the gene matches. The CDR3 has 14 residues. CDR3 sequence (DNA): TGCGCCAGCAACGATCACAGGGGGAACTATGGCTACACCTTC. Its protein is CASNDHRGNYGYTF.

The rearrangement links TRBV1 to TRBJ1-1; no DNA check was done on the table's D call, TRBD1. TRBV1 is given as a pseudogene. The CDR3 spans 15 residues. CDR3 in amino acids: CASSHSRQVNTEAFF. The DNA of the CDR3 is TGCGCCAGCAGCCACTCCCGACAGGTGAACACTGAAGCTTTCTTT.

This clone was observed a handful of times. V gene TRBV5-1 combines with J gene TRBJ1-6, with 8 bases identical to TRBD1. The germline CDR1 and CDR2 sequences are SGHRS and YFSETQ. This CDR3 has 14 amino acids. J lost 7 bases, V lost 8 bases, and 8 bases had no gene match. The CDR3 sequence: CASSQGAENSPLHF. CDR3 DNA: TGCGCCAGTTCCCAGGGGGCAGAGAATTCACCCCTCCACTTT.

This chain uses TRBV9 with TRBJ1-3, with D hard to call. This CDR3 has 15 residues. The germline gives CDR1 SGDLS, CDR2 YYNGEE. Trimming removed 3 bases at V and 0 bases at J, with 10 bases between. Written as DNA, the CDR3 is TGTGCCAGCAGCGCCCAAGAGCTCTCTGGAAACACCATATATTTT. Amino acids: CASSAQELSGNTIYF.

This clone was detected only a few times. V and J are TRBV6-8 and TRBJ1-2; no clear D gene. Germline V CDR1 and CDR2: MNHGY, SAAAGT. V shed 5 bases and J shed 3 bases, with 10 bases lying between them. CDR3 length: 13 residues. The CDR3 nucleotides are TGTGCCAGCAGTACCCCTTTGGACTATGGCTACACCTTC. Translating it yields CASSTPLDYGYTF.

This sequence joins TRBV19 and TRBJ1-5; 7 nucleotides align to TRBD1. The CDR3 loop spans 14 amino acids. CDR1 is LNHDA and CDR2 is SQIVND in the germline V gene (reference sequence). The V and J ends lost 6 bases and 1 base, in that order; junction bases with no gene match: 3. The CDR3 spells CASRGTESNQPQHF. The CDR3 DNA follows: TGTGCCAGTAGAGGGACAGAAAGCAATCAGCCCCAGCATTTT.

The chain joins TRBV29-1 to TRBJ2-7; TRBD2 aligns across 7 bases. Germline values: CDR1 SQVTM, CDR2 ANQGSEA. After removal of 3 bases from V and 7 bases from J, the junction contained 9 bases not matched to a gene. The CDR3 contains 13 residues. CDR3 protein: CSVEREAGREQYF. In DNA form, the CDR3 reads TGCAGCGTTGAGCGGGAAGCGGGACGAGAGCAGTACTTC.

The table lists this clone with a few counts. The chain employs TRBV6-8 and TRBJ1-1; D remains ambiguous. From germline, CDR1 is MNHGY and CDR2 SAAAGT. V lost 7 bases and J 0 bases, leaving 12 bases between the germline ends. CDR3 length equals 14 residues. CDR3 sequence reads: CASNPSTMNTEAFF. In DNA, the CDR3 is TGTGCCAGCAATCCGAGTACCATGAACACTGAAGCTTTCTTT.